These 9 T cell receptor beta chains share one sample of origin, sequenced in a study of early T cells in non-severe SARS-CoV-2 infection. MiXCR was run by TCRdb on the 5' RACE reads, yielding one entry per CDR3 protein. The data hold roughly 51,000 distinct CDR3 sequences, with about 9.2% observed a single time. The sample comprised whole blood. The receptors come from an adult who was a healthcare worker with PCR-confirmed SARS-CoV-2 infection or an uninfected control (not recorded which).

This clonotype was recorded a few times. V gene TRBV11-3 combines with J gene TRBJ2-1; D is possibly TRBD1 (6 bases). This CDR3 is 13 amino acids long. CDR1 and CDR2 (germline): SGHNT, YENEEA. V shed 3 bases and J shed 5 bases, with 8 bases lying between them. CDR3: CASSLDSHNEQFF. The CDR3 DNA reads TGTGCCAGCAGCTTGGACAGTCACAATGAGCAGTTCTTC.

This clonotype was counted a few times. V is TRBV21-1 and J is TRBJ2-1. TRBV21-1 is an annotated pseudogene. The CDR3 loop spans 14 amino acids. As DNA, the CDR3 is TGTGCCAGCAGCAAAGTTCGGTTCTACAATGAGCAGTTCTTC. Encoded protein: CASSKVRFYNEQFF.

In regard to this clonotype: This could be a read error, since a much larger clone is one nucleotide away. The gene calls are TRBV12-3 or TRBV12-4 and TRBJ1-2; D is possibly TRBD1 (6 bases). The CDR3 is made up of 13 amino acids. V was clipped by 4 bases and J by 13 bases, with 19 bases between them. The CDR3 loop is CASSSWDTHEGTF. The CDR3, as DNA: TGTGCCAGCAGTTCCTGGGACACCCACGAGGGCACCTTC.

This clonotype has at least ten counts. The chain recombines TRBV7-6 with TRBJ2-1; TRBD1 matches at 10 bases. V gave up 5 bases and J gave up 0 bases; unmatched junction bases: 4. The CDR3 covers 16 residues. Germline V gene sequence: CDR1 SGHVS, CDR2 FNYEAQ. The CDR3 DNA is TGTGCCAGCAGCCCCCGGGACAGGGGCTCCTACAATGAGCAGTTCTTC. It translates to CASSPRDRGSYNEQFF.

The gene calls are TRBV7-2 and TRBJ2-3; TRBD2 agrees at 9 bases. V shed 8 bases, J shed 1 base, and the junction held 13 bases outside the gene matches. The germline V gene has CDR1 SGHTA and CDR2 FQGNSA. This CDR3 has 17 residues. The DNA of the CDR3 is TGTGCCAGCCCGCGGACTAGCGTTTGGTTCGGCACAGATACGCAGTATTTT. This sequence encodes CASPRTSVWFGTDTQYF.

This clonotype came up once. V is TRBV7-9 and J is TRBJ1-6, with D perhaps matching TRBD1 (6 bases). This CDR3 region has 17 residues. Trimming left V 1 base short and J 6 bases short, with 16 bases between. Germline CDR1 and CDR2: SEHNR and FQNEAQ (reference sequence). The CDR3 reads CASSLVPGAGTNSPLHF. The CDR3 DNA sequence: TGTGCCAGCAGCTTAGTCCCAGGGGCAGGGACTAATTCACCCCTCCACTTT.

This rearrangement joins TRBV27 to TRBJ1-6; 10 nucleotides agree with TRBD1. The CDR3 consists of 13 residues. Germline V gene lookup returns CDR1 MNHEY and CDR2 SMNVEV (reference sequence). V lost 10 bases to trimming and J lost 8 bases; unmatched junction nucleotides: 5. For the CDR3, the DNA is TGTGCCACAACCGGGACAGGGGATTCACCCCTCCACTTT. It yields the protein CATTGTGDSPLHF.

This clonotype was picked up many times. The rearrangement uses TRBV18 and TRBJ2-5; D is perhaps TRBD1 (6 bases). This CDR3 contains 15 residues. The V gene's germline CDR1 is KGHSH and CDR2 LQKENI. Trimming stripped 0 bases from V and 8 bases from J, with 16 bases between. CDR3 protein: CASSPPDSGTRTQYF. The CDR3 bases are TGTGCCAGCTCACCACCGGACTCCGGGACACGAACCCAGTACTTC.

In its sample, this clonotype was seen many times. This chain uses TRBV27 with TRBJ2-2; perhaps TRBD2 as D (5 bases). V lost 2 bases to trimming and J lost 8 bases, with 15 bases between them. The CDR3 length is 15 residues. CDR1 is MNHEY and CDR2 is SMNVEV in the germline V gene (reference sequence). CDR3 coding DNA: TGTGCCAGCAGTTTAGCGGGTGGCTCCCGAGGGGAGCTGTTTTTT. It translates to CASSLAGGSRGELFF.